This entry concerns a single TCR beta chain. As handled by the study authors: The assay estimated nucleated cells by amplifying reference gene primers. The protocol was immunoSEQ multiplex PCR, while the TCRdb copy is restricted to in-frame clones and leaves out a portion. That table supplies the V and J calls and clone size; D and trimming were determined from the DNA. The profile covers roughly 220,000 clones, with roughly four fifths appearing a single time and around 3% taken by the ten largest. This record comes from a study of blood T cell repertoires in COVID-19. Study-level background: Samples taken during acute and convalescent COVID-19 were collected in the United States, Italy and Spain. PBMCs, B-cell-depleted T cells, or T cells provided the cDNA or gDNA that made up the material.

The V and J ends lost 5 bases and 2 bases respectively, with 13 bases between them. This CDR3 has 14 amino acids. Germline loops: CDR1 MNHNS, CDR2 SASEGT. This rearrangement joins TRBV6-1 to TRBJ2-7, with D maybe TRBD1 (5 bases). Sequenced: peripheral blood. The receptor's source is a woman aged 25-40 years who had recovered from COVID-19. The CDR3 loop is CASSSPMDTYEQYF. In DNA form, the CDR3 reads TGTGCCAGCAGTTCCCCGATGGACACCTACGAGCAGTACTTC.